This is a list of T cell receptor beta chains from one sample in a study of OX40 agonist ivuxolimab in advanced cancers. Clones were read by immunoSEQ multiplex PCR, and TCRdb kept only the in-frame ones, dropping some. The profile shows around 78,000 clones, around 90% of them singletons. Sample: CD4+ or CD8+ T cells sorted from blood, taken in a trial of the OX40 agonist ivuxolimab. The receptors were sampled from an adult with an advanced solid tumor such as melanoma, head and neck, liver or kidney cancer. CDR3s include the opening cysteine and the closing phenylalanine or tryptophan. D genes are given only for firm matches. Clone size is stated in some rows and not others, as once, few, many or a class when expanded.

TGTGCCAGTAGTATCCCCAGCGGGAGCTCCTACAATGAGCAGTTCTTC	CASSIPSGSSYNEQFF	TRBD2	TRBJ2-1	.	TRBV19
TGCGCCAGCAGCGGACTAGCGCCCGGAGATACGCAGTATTTT	CASSGLAPGDTQYF	TRBD2	TRBJ2-3	.	TRBV10-1
TGCAGCGTTGACCAGGACTCTGGGGCCAACGTCCTGACTTTC	CSVDQDSGANVLTF	.	TRBJ2-6	.	TRBV29-1
TGCGCCAGCAGCCGAGGACAGGGAAACACCATATATTTT	CASSRGQGNTIYF	.	TRBJ1-3	once	TRBV4-3
TGCGCCAGCAGCTTACAGGGGTACGATGAAAAACTGTTTTTT	CASSLQGYDEKLFF	TRBD1	TRBJ1-4	.	TRBV5-1
TGCAGTGGATGGACAGGGGATGGCTACACCTTC	CSGWTGDGYTF	TRBD1	TRBJ1-2	.	TRBV20-1
TGTGCCAGCAGCGCCCTCGGGGGGCCCGGGGAGCTGTTTTTT	CASSALGGPGELFF	.	TRBJ2-2	.	TRBV9
TGTGCCAGCAGCTTGTGGGGGGGCGGCGTCTACGAGCAGTACTTC	CASSLWGGGVYEQYF	.	TRBJ2-7	.	TRBV2
TGCGCCAGCAGTAGTCCGGAACCCTACGAGCAGTACTTC	CASSSPEPYEQYF	.	TRBJ2-7	.	TRBV5-1
TGCAGCGTTGCAGGGTTGGGTGGAAACACCATATATTTT	CSVAGLGGNTIYF	.	TRBJ1-3	.	TRBV29-1
TGTGCCAGCAGCTTCCAAAGGGGACAGGGAGGAGAGACCCAGTACTTC	CASSFQRGQGGETQYF	TRBD1	TRBJ2-5	.	TRBV5-4
TGTGCCAGCCATCGTGGGAGGGCCCATGAGCAGTTCTTC	CASHRGRAHEQFF	TRBD2	TRBJ2-1	.	TRBV27
TGTGCCAGTAGTATCATACTAGCGGGAGTGGATACGCAGTATTTT	CASSIILAGVDTQYF	TRBD2	TRBJ2-3	.	TRBV19
TGTGCCAGCAGCTTAGATCGCATGGGATCAGATACGCAGTATTTT	CASSLDRMGSDTQYF	.	TRBJ2-3	.	TRBV7-2
TGCAGCGTTGAGTCGACATTCCCCTACGAGCAGTACTTC	CSVESTFPYEQYF	.	TRBJ2-7	.	TRBV29-1
TGCGCCAGCAGCTTGGGGGACAGGGTTAACTATGGCTACACCTTC	CASSLGDRVNYGYTF	TRBD1	TRBJ1-2	.	TRBV5-1
TGTGCCAGCAGGGGTAGTCGGCGAGGCACCGGGGAGCTGTTTTTT	CASRGSRRGTGELFF	.	TRBJ2-2	once	TRBV2
TGTGCCAGCAGTTTGGGACAGAGCACCGGGGAGCTGCTTTTT	CASSLGQSTGELLF	TRBD1	TRBJ2-2	.	TRBV27
TGTGCCAGCAACGCTGGGATACTAGCGGGCAGAAATGAGCAGTTCTTC	CASNAGILAGRNEQFF	TRBD2	TRBJ2-1	.	TRBV7-2
TGTGCCATCAGTGAGGGGGGACAGGGGGCAGGCTACACCTTC	CAISEGGQGAGYTF	TRBD1	TRBJ1-2	.	TRBV10-3
TGCGCCAGCAGCTTGGGGACAGGGGCAGATACGCAGTATTTT	CASSLGTGADTQYF	TRBD1	TRBJ2-3	.	TRBV5-1
TGCGCCAGCTGTCTCTCGGGAGGTAATGAGCAGTTCTTC	CASCLSGGNEQFF	TRBD2	TRBJ2-1	.	TRBV5-1
TGTGCCAGCAGTCCAGGGTTTGTTGACTATGGCTACACCTTC	CASSPGFVDYGYTF	.	TRBJ1-2	.	TRBV5-5
TGCGCCAGCAGCTTGGGTCCGACCAATGAGCAGTTCTTC	CASSLGPTNEQFF	.	TRBJ2-1	once	TRBV5-1
TGTGCCAGCAGCCAAGAGGGCGGTCAGCCCCAGCATTTT	CASSQEGGQPQHF	.	TRBJ1-5	.	TRBV4-2
TGTGCCAGCAGCATGGGTGAAAAACTGTTTTTT	CASSMGEKLFF	.	TRBJ1-4	.	TRBV6-5
TGCGCCAGCAGACCAGGACTAGCGGGCGAGGAGCAGTTCTTC	CASRPGLAGEEQFF	TRBD2	TRBJ2-1	.	TRBV5-1
TGTGCCAGCCACCGGGGGGAGGCCACAGATACGCAGTATTTT	CASHRGEATDTQYF	TRBD2	TRBJ2-3	.	TRBV2
TGTGCCAGCAGCTTAGTCGGAGGAGCCGGGACTGAAGCTTTCTTT	CASSLVGGAGTEAFF	.	TRBJ1-1	.	TRBV11-2
TGTGCCAGCAAGCCTAGGAGGGAAAGTACAGATACGCAGTATTTT	CASKPRRESTDTQYF	.	TRBJ2-3	.	TRBV6-5
TGCGCCAGCAGCCGATCAACCAGCAGCGGAGCCTCCTACGAGCAGTACTTC	CASSRSTSSGASYEQYF	.	TRBJ2-7	once	TRBV4-1
TGTGCCAGCACCACACAACACGGAACCACTGAAGCTTTCTTT	CASTTQHGTTEAFF	.	TRBJ1-1	.	TRBV7-9
TGTGCCAGCAGCAGGGGACAGAACAATGAGCAGTTCTTC	CASSRGQNNEQFF	TRBD1	TRBJ2-1	.	TRBV7-2